This T cell receptor (beta chain) came from a study of control samples from healthy donors and cancer patients. The repertoire was sequenced with immunoSEQ multiplex PCR; TCRdb's copy has only in-frame clones and lacks some. The sample lists 120,000 or so clones; approximately 92% were seen once. There are a few counts of this clone. The sequenced sample consisted of PBMCs. This TCR derives from a man older than 75 with head and neck cancer.

The CDR3: CASSQEKGNTIYF. The CDR3 nucleotides are TGCGCCAGCAGCCAAGAGAAGGGAAACACCATATATTTT. J is TRBJ1-3 and V is TRBV4-3; no reliable D call. V lost 0 bases, J lost 4 bases, and 4 bases lay in between. CDR1 and CDR2 from the germline V gene are LGHNA and YSLEER. The CDR3 runs 13 residues.